This TCR beta chain was identified during a study of blood T cell repertoires in COVID-19. Study in general: Specimens from acute and convalescent COVID-19 originated in the United States, Italy and Spain. T cells, B-cell-depleted T cells, or PBMCs provided the cDNA or gDNA that served as material.

Authors' data handling: Scientists estimated how many nucleated cells there were by amplifying reference gene primers. Only in-frame clones appear in the TCRdb table, and some are missing; sequencing was by immunoSEQ multiplex PCR. The DNA was the basis for D and trimming; V, J and clone size are from that table. The sample carries over 150,000 clones, just over 85% recorded once. Germline values: CDR1 LNHNV, CDR2 YYDKDF (reference sequence). Losses at the gene ends were 0 bases for V and 7 bases for J; bases not matched to a gene: 12. This CDR3 is built from 19 residues. V is TRBV15 and J is TRBJ1-4, with 12 bases that match TRBD1. The sequencing input was peripheral blood. This receptor was identified in a man between 45 and 60 years old with active or convalescent COVID-19. CDR3: CATSRDLPGTGGGGEKLFF. CDR3 DNA sequence: TGTGCCACCAGCAGAGATCTACCCGGGACAGGGGGCGGTGGTGAAAAACTGTTTTTT.